A single T cell receptor (beta chain) is shown here with its context. Its specificity is not known. Genomic DNA for unsorted samples was obtained from about 90 million PBMCs. This entry comes from a study of shared clonotypes between healthy human individuals. General study findings and limits: Sampling involved blood alone; tissue repertoires likely differ.

The CDR3 contains 13 residues. Germline-derived CDR1 and CDR2 are SGDLS and YYNGEE. V was clipped by 0 bases and J by 8 bases, with 9 bases between them. Running of the assay took place at deep level. Per the authors' pipeline: Sequence data from immunoSEQ were junction-only and lacked quality scores; consequently, filtering differed. Sequencing was performed with immunoSEQ multiplex PCR; in TCRdb, only in-frame clones are kept and a portion is missing. That table furnishes V, J and clone size, whereas the DNA furnished D and trimming. The table has roughly 500,000 clones, 76% seen once. This rearrangement joins TRBV9 to TRBJ1-5; no firm D call. Sequences were obtained from PBMCs. The sequence was obtained from a woman between 40 and 50 years old in good health. Some clones in this sample may be carry-over from other donors' samples. CDR3 in DNA: TGTGCCAGCAGCGTAGTAGTCGGAAAGCCCCAGCATTTT. This gives the protein CASSVVVGKPQHF.